One and the same sample provided the 17 T cell receptor beta chains below, sequenced in a study of shared clonotypes between healthy human individuals (dated by TCRdb to the early 2020s). The library was obtained by the immunoSEQ multiplex PCR assay. The table comes from immuneACCESS by way of TCRdb, which keeps in-frame sequences with V and J called. Part of the clones is missing from these tables; in studies checked, under half for an unresolved V gene and the rest for unknown reasons. The sample includes about 2.4 million clones, with approximately 93% observed a single time. The top ten clones comprise 0.36% of the sample. Sequencing input: naive CD4+ T cells from PBMCs. The sample's cell subset or site, from its label and the paper: CD45RA+ positively selected. Every receptor here comes from a young man in good health. Some clones in this sample may be carry-over from other donors' samples.

V is TRBV5-8 and J is TRBJ2-2, with D perhaps matching TRBD1 (5 bases). The CDR3 is 16 amino acids. V lost 4 bases and J 4 bases, leaving 17 bases between the germline ends. Germline lookup yields CDR1 SGHTS and CDR2 YDEGEE. The CDR3 region has the DNA TGTGCCAGCAGCCGAACCTCCCTTCAGGGCACCGGGGAGCTGTTTTTT. It codes for CASSRTSLQGTGELFF. Complete variable domain (other parts from reference TRBV5-8 and TRBJ2-2): EAGVTQSPTHLIKTRGQQATLRCSPISGHTSVYWYQQALGLGLQFLLWYDEGEERNRGNFPPRFSGRQFPNYSSELNVNALELEDSALYLCASSRTSLQGTGELFFGEGSRLTVL.

The chain carries TRBV19 and TRBJ1-1, with a possible D match to TRBD1 (6 bases). V lost 3 bases, J lost 8 bases, and 19 bases lay in between. The germline V gene encodes CDR1 LNHDA and CDR2 SQIVND (reference sequence). This CDR3 comprises 15 residues. CDR3 loop: CASSIGQTQRSEAFF. CDR3 nucleotide sequence: TGTGCCAGTAGTATCGGACAGACGCAGAGATCGGAAGCTTTCTTT.

This chain joins TRBV19 and TRBJ2-5, with D tentatively TRBD1 (5 bases). This CDR3 has 12 residues. The germline V and J ends were trimmed by 7 bases and 2 bases, with 8 bases remaining between them. Germline CDR1 is LNHDA and CDR2 is SQIVND (reference sequence). The CDR3 nucleotides are TGTGCCAGTACAGACAGACAAGAGACCCAGTACTTC. Its translation is CASTDRQETQYF.

This chain joins TRBV4-1 and TRBJ1-2, with 10 bases matching TRBD1. Germline V lookup: CDR1 MGHRA, CDR2 YSYEKL. The trim removed 2 bases at V and 7 bases at J, leaving 13 bases unmatched. This CDR3 region has 17 residues. The CDR3 region is CASSQSLRTGGKGGYTF. CDR3 DNA: TGCGCCAGCAGCCAAAGCCTTCGGACAGGGGGAAAGGGTGGCTACACCTTC.

The genes are TRBV19 and TRBJ1-2; D remains unclear. CDR1 is LNHDA, CDR2 SQIVND, per germline (reference sequence). The CDR3 spans 17 residues. V was clipped by 4 bases and J by 8 bases, with 26 bases between them. CDR3 DNA: TGTGCCAGTAGTACGCACCCCTCTGCCAGAAGCCCGGGGGGCTACACCTTC. As protein: CASSTHPSARSPGGYTF.

V gene TRBV11-3 combines with J gene TRBJ2-2; a possible D gene is TRBD1 (7 bases). The CDR3 length is 18 residues. In germline, CDR1 is SGHNT, CDR2 YENEEA. V was pared by 5 bases and J by 3 bases, with 22 bases between. The CDR3 reads CASSPGSGQGGDTGELFF. In DNA, the CDR3 is TGTGCCAGCAGCCCAGGATCCGGGCAGGGGGGAGACACCGGGGAGCTGTTTTTT.

The chain joins TRBV25-1 to TRBJ2-3, with D unclear. V was clipped by 2 bases and J by 6 bases, with 15 bases between them. This CDR3 region has 15 residues. Germline CDR1 is MGHDK and CDR2 is SYGVNS. CDR3 amino acids: CASSEKNARLDTQYF. The CDR3 nucleotides are TGTGCCAGCAGTGAAAAAAATGCCAGGTTGGATACGCAGTATTTT.

V gene TRBV5-1 combines with J gene TRBJ1-2; 10 positions agree with TRBD1. Germline V CDR1 and CDR2: SGHRS, YFSETQ. V was clipped by 0 bases and J by 2 bases; unmatched bases: 4. This CDR3 is built from 16 residues. The CDR3 sequence is CASSLATGQGNYGYTF. The CDR3 DNA reads TGCGCCAGCAGCTTGGCTACGGGACAGGGGAACTATGGCTACACCTTC.

The gene calls are TRBV5-6 and TRBJ2-3, with a tentative D call TRBD2 (5 bases). The length of the CDR3 is 13 residues. Germline V gives CDR1 SGHDT, CDR2 YYEEEE. Deletions cut 4 bases from V and 2 bases from J, with 8 bases between. The DNA of the CDR3 is TGTGCCAGCAGCCCGGACTTCACAGATACGCAGTATTTT. Residues: CASSPDFTDTQYF. The full variable domain, completed using reference TRBV5-6 and TRBJ2-3, is DAGVTQSPTHLIKTRGQQVTLRCSPKSGHDTVSWYQQALGQGPQFIFQYYEEEERQRGNFPDRFSGHQFPNYSSELNVNALLLGDSALYLCASSPDFTDTQYFGPGTRLTVL.

The V gene is TRBV27, the J gene TRBJ1-2; D gene ambiguous. Germline lookup yields CDR1 MNHEY and CDR2 SMNVEV (reference sequence). The length of the CDR3 is 14 residues. The V gene lost 3 bases and the J gene lost 2 bases, with 10 bases spanning the gap. This CDR3 reads CASSFRMGNYGYTF. CDR3 bases: TGTGCCAGCAGTTTCAGGATGGGCAACTATGGCTACACCTTC.

The V gene is TRBV7-9, the J gene TRBJ2-1, with D uncertain. The length of the CDR3 is 15 residues. Germline V gene data show CDR1 as SEHNR and CDR2 as FQNEAQ (reference sequence). With 5 bases removed from V and 0 bases from J, the gap between germline ends came to 11 bases. The CDR3 spells CASSPRRSSYNEQFF. The DNA of the CDR3 is TGTGCCAGCAGCCCACGACGCAGCTCCTACAATGAGCAGTTCTTC. The variable domain in full, with the rest retrieved from reference TRBV7-9 and TRBJ2-1, is DTGVSQNPRHKITKRGQNVTFRCDPISEHNRLYWYRQTLGQGPEFLTYFQNEAQLEKSRLLSDRFSAERPKGSFSTLEIQRTEQGDSAMYLCASSPRRSSYNEQFFGPGTRLTVL.

The rearrangement uses TRBV27 and TRBJ2-2; D not resolved. The CDR3 covers 14 residues. Germline values: CDR1 MNHEY, CDR2 SMNVEV (reference sequence). The V end lost 8 bases, the J end lost 2 bases, and 12 bases lay between the germline ends. Written as DNA, the CDR3 is TGTGCCAGCTGGACCCCCTTAAACACCGGGGAGCTGTTTTTT. As protein: CASWTPLNTGELFF.

Of note for this clone: Other DNA sequences in this sample translate to the same CDR3. This rearrangement joins TRBV5-4 to TRBJ2-1; tentatively, D is TRBD1 or TRBD2 (5 bases each). This CDR3 region has 14 residues. CDR1 is SGHNT and CDR2 is YYREEE in the germline V gene (reference sequence). The V and J ends lost 0 bases and 1 base respectively, with 5 bases between them. Here the CDR3 reads CASSLGGSYNEQFF. CDR3 DNA: TGTGCCAGCAGCTTGGGGGGGTCCTACAATGAGCAGTTCTTC.

This clone appeared a single time. The rearrangement uses TRBV7-2 and TRBJ2-3; D tentatively reads TRBD1 or TRBD2 (5 bases each). The CDR3 has 14 amino acids. V lost 5 bases, J lost 1 base, and 10 bases lay in between. The germline CDR1 and CDR2 sequences are SGHTA and FQGNSA. This chain's CDR3 is CASSRGPRTDTQYF. The CDR3 DNA sequence: TGTGCCAGCAGCCGGGGCCCGCGCACAGATACGCAGTATTTT.

The V call is TRBV28, the J call TRBJ2-1; no firm D call. The CDR3 is 16 amino acids. Trimming took 1 base from V and 2 from J, leaving 12 bases between them. Germline V gene sequence: CDR1 MDHEN, CDR2 SYDVKM. The CDR3 region is CASSLYKNLPYNEQFF. CDR3 DNA: TGTGCCAGCAGTTTATACAAAAATCTGCCCTACAATGAGCAGTTCTTC.

The rearrangement uses TRBV5-1 and TRBJ1-1; 7 nucleotides agree with TRBD1. Germline V CDR1 and CDR2: SGHRS, YFSETQ. Germline trimming cut 4 bases from V and 3 bases from J; bases unmatched to any gene: 9. This CDR3 spans 15 amino acids. As DNA, the CDR3 is TGCGCCAGCAGCAACGACAGGGCCGGGTACACTGAAGCTTTCTTT. This encodes CASSNDRAGYTEAFF.

The chain has TRBV6-5 and TRBJ1-2; D is ambiguous. The V end was cut by 6 bases, the J end by 0 bases, with 14 bases between. Germline CDR1 reads MNHEY; CDR2 reads SVGAGI. The CDR3 is 15 amino acids. Here the CDR3 DNA reads TGTGCCAGCAGACTTACCCTCACAGCTAACTATGGCTACACCTTC. Amino acid sequence: CASRLTLTANYGYTF.